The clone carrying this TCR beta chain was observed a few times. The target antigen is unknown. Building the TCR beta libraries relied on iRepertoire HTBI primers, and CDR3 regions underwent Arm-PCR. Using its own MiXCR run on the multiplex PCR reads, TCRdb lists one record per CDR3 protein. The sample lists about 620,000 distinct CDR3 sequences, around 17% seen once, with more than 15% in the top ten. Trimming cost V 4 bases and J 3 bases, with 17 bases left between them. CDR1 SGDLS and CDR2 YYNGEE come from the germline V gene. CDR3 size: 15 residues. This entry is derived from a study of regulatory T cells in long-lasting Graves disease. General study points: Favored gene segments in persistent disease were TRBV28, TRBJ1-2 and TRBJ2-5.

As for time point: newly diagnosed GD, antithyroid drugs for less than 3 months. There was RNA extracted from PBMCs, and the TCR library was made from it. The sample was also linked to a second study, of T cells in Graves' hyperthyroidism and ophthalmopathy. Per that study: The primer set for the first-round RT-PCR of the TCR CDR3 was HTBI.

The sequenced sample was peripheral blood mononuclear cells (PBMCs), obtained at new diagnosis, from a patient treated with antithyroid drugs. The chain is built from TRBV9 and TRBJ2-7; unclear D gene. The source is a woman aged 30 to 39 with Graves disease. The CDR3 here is CASSPRGTANYEQYF. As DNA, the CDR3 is TGTGCCAGCAGCCCAAGAGGAACAGCCAACTACGAGCAGTACTTC.